Each of the 10 T cell receptor beta chains below was sequenced from the same sample in a study of CD8+ T cells in alopecia areata. Treatment described: oral pan-JAK inhibitor, 5-10 mg twice daily. Extracted from the samples, RNA was reverse transcribed into cDNA to serve as the sequencing template. Method: immunoSEQ multiplex PCR; TCRdb's copy keeps in-frame clones and lacks some. The sample yields approximately 90,000 clones, about two thirds seen once. The specimen comprised CD8+ T cells sorted from blood, sampled at week 44, from a patient treated with tofacitinib. The receptors stem from a human donor with alopecia areata.

The V and J genes are TRBV7-8 and TRBJ2-1; TRBD2 agrees at 11 bases. V was pared by 4 bases and J by 9 bases, with 8 bases of the junction left unmatched. In germline, CDR1 is SGHVS, CDR2 FQNEAQ. The CDR3 has 15 residues. The CDR3 DNA reads as TGTGCCAGCAGCTGGGGTAGCGGGGGGGCCTTTGAGCAGTTCTTC. This translates into CASSWGSGGAFEQFF.

The rearrangement links TRBV18 to TRBJ2-1; D is ambiguous. This CDR3 region has 11 residues. Deletions cut 3 bases from V and 8 bases from J, with 5 bases between. From germline, CDR1 is KGHSH and CDR2 LQKENI. In nucleotides, the CDR3 is TGTGCCAGCTCACCCGACTATGAGCAGTTCTTC. Protein: CASSPDYEQFF.

This clone is medium-sized in the sample. This chain joins TRBV7-2 and TRBJ1-4; D gene ambiguous. V gave up 5 bases and J gave up 4 bases, with 11 bases separating them. The CDR3 contains 14 residues. Germline CDR1 reads SGHTA; CDR2 reads FQGNSA. CDR3 loop: CASSLLSLNEKLFF. Here the CDR3 DNA reads TGTGCCAGCAGCCTCCTATCTCTTAATGAAAAACTGTTTTTT.

J is TRBJ1-2 and V is TRBV29-1; D is perhaps TRBD1 (5 bases). The germline gives CDR1 SQVTM, CDR2 ANQGSEA. This CDR3 is built from 14 residues. Trimming removed 6 bases at V and 4 bases at J, with 18 bases between. Written as DNA, the CDR3 is TGCAGCGTCCGAAATGGACAAGGCCCCTATGGCTACACCTTC. Amino acid sequence: CSVRNGQGPYGYTF.

The chain links TRBV7-2 to TRBJ2-7; D remains ambiguous. CDR3 length equals 14 residues. CDR1 is SGHTA and CDR2 is FQGNSA in the germline V gene. The germline V and J ends were trimmed by 5 bases and 3 bases, with 14 bases remaining between them. The CDR3 here is CASSPYRSHYEQYF. In DNA, the CDR3 is TGTGCCAGCAGCCCCTATCGTTCCCACTACGAGCAGTACTTC.

The V and J genes are TRBV5-6 and TRBJ2-3, with 11 bases fitting TRBD2. Losses at the gene ends were 4 bases for V and 2 bases for J; bases not matched to a gene: 6. Per germline, CDR1 SGHDT and CDR2 YYEEEE. This CDR3 has 16 residues. DNA for the CDR3: TGTGCCAGCAGCCAATCTAGCGGGGGGCCCACAGATACGCAGTATTTT. Residues: CASSQSSGGPTDTQYF.

This chain uses TRBV6-5 with TRBJ1-2, with D possibly TRBD1 on 6 matching bases. The CDR3 contains 12 residues. Germline V gives CDR1 MNHEY, CDR2 SVGAGI. The CDR3 loop reads CTPDRHNYGYTF. For the CDR3, the DNA is TGTACCCCAGACAGGCATAACTATGGCTACACCTTC.

This clone was observed once. The CDR3 protein is CASSQDGRGAFF. The DNA of the CDR3 is TGCGCCAGCAGCCAAGACGGTCGTGGAGCTTTCTTT. The gene calls are TRBV4-3 and TRBJ1-1; D is unresolved. CDR3 length: 12 amino acids. The V and J ends lost 0 bases and 10 bases respectively, with 9 bases between them. In germline, CDR1 is LGHNA, CDR2 YSLEER.

V usage is TRBV7-8 and J usage is TRBJ1-3; D gene unclear. CDR3 size: 17 residues. Germline V CDR1 and CDR2: SGHVS, FQNEAQ. V was cut by 2 bases and J by 4 bases, with 18 bases left in between. CDR3 in amino acids: CASSLRPRAGEGNTIYF. DNA for the CDR3: TGTGCCAGCAGCTTAAGACCGAGGGCTGGGGAGGGAAACACCATATATTTT.

This clone has only a few counts. The V call is TRBV29-1, the J call TRBJ2-7; 7 nucleotides agree with TRBD2. The CDR3 is 13 residues long. The V segment lost 3 bases and the J segment 4 bases; nucleotides outside the gene matches: 6. Germline values: CDR1 SQVTM, CDR2 ANQGSEA. CDR3 protein: CSVDGGEGYEQYF. The CDR3 DNA sequence: TGCAGCGTTGACGGTGGGGAGGGTTACGAGCAGTACTTC.